These 3 T cell receptor beta chains were sequenced from one sample in a study of cytomegalovirus exposure and HLA in healthy donors. Primers: 60 Vbeta forward and 13 Jbeta reverse. Assay used: immunoSEQ multiplex PCR; TCRdb lists only in-frame clones, some missing. The sample consists of 250,000 to 350,000 clones, around 86% of them appearing once. Specimen: PBMCs. Every receptor here comes from a man aged 35 to 55 in good health and CMV-seropositive.

This chain uses TRBV5-5 with TRBJ1-1, with TRBD1 matching 8 bases. The junction had 3 bases not matched to a gene; V was cut back by 2 bases and J by 3 bases. Germline V lookup: CDR1 SGHKS, CDR2 YYEKEE (reference sequence). The CDR3 length is 14 residues. CDR3 sequence (DNA): TGTGCCAGCAGCTTTACAGGGGGAGACACTGAAGCTTTCTTT. It specifies CASSFTGGDTEAFF.

This rearrangement joins TRBV7-2 to TRBJ2-5; 10 bases line up with TRBD1. The trim removed 4 bases at V and 4 bases at J, leaving 3 bases unmatched. CDR1 SGHTA and CDR2 FQGNSA come from the germline V gene. The CDR3 runs 14 residues. The CDR3 is CASSYDRGRETQYF. DNA of the CDR3: TGTGCCAGCAGCTACGACAGGGGGCGAGAGACCCAGTACTTC.

The chain has TRBV5-6 and TRBJ2-7; 9 nucleotides agree with TRBD2. The ends lost 0 bases at V and 3 bases at J; junction bases unmatched: 7. The V gene's germline CDR1 is SGHDT and CDR2 YYEEEE. The CDR3 has 16 residues. The CDR3 spells CASSLVLTSGYYEQYF. The CDR3 nucleotides read TGTGCCAGCAGCTTGGTATTGACTAGCGGTTACTACGAGCAGTACTTC.